Sequencing of this T cell receptor (beta chain) was carried out in a study of T cell clones after liver transplantation (dated by TCRdb to about 2019). Regarding the complete study: The samples were obtained from ITN030ST, a randomized trial that attempted immunosuppression withdrawal within 2 years after liver transplantation. Blood samples were taken pre-transplant, pre-randomization before withdrawal, and post-randomization after full withdrawal or failed withdrawal. Donor-reactive T cell clones were identified using TCRbeta sequencing after a pre-transplant mixed lymphocyte reaction and were then followed in post-transplant blood. The subjects received no induction therapy and were kept on standard immunosuppression until randomization at 12-24 months post-transplant. As an antigen-independent comparator for the donor-reactive sequences, third party-reactive TCRbeta sequences from pre-transplant MLRs were identified as well. Tolerance meant complete immunosuppression withdrawal for at least one year without liver enzymes rising beyond twice the upper limit of normal. A cohort of 8 liver transplant recipients was studied, of whom 3 were classified as tolerant and 5 as non-tolerant. Of the eight recipients, three were HCV-positive, while the remaining recipients had been transplanted for non-autoimmune, non-viral indications. General conclusions and limits of the study: The conclusions were preliminary, being limited by small, heterogeneous patient numbers and by non-standardized post-transplant time points. Because no allograft tissue specimens were available, donor-reactive T cells may have migrated into the graft instead of being deleted. Once repertoire turnover was taken into account, donor-reactive detection showed a significant reduction for CD4 in 7 of 8 subjects and for CD8 in 8 of 8. In most of the 8 subjects, circulating donor-reactive CD4 TCRbeta sequences decreased significantly after transplant, regardless of tolerance or HCV status. Low numbers of available donor cells limited the measurable donor-reactive repertoire in a couple of subjects. Donor-reactive sequences declined more than third party-reactive ones, suggesting partial antigen-specific deletion unrelated to withdrawal success.

Unstimulated PBMCs, after thawing, were stained for CD3, CD4 and CD8 and then FACS-sorted into CD3+CD4+ and CD3+CD8+ populations. Each of the 8 studied subjects was randomized to immunosuppression withdrawal. The Qiagen DNeasy Blood and Tissue Kit was used to isolate genomic DNA. Concerning this clone: Which antigen it targets is not known. It has no much larger one-base neighbor in the sample; base qualities were not kept.

High-throughput TCRbeta CDR3 sequencing of frozen genomic DNA was performed by immunoSEQ, including PCR amplification, mapping, bias correction and internal controls. Per the source publication's procedure: Productive rearrangements were kept, and unique TCRbeta sequences were defined by CDR3 nucleotide sequence plus V and J gene. For classification of a sequence as donor-reactive, at least 5-fold expansion in CFSE-low cells relative to unstimulated pre-transplant cells and a frequency of at least 0.01% were required. Minimum frequency thresholds were set for each subject on the basis of the unstimulated sample with the lowest template count, so that a detection power of at least 90% was ensured. Jensen-Shannon divergence between the top 1000 TCRbeta sequences post- versus pre-transplant served as the measure of repertoire turnover. Two-sided Fisher's exact tests were used to test for changes in how often donor-reactive sequences were detected. The table was pulled from immuneACCESS by TCRdb, which kept in-frame rearrangements only. Such tables lose some clones; where checked, under half of the loss comes from unresolved V genes, and the rest has no known cause. That table furnishes V, J and clone size, whereas the DNA furnished D and trimming. This sample gives some 80,000 clones in total; 80% to 85% of them show up just once. The biggest ten clones account for more than 2% of the sample.

Including the terminal cysteine and phenylalanine, the CDR3 comprises 18 residues. Only the CDR3 part of the read is kept: 54 bases, read in frame from the first base. In the germline V gene, CDR1 corresponds to SGHNT and CDR2 to YENEEA. The germline V end is reduced by 1 base and the J end by 8 bases; junction bases left unmatched: 15. The sequence was obtained from a human patient who received a liver transplant. In transplant recipients, some T cells may be of donor rather than host origin. This material consisted of CD4+ T cells from blood, taken around 50 months after liver transplant. This chain is built from TRBV11-3 and TRBJ1-4; 8 bases in between match TRBD1. The DNA sequence reads TGTGCCAGCAGCTTAGTACCACCGTCCTCAGGGGGCGAGGAAAAACTGTTTTTT. This sequence encodes CASSLVPPSSGGEEKLFF. With the rest looked up from the reference TRBV11-3 and TRBJ1-4 genes rather than sequenced, the full variable domain is EAGVVQSPRYKIIEKKQPVAFWCNPISGHNTLYWYLQNLGQGPELLIRYENEEAVDDSQLPKDRFSAERLKGVDSTLKIQPAELGDSAVYLCASSLVPPSSGGEEKLFFGSGTQLSVL.